This TCR beta chain was recovered during a study of blood T cells in healthy people across ages. The CDR3 has 13 amino acids. V was clipped by 5 bases and J by 7 bases; unmatched bases: 7. Germline CDR1 reads SQVTM; CDR2 reads ANQGSEA. A sample-barcoded 5' primer and a J-beta primer mix were used in a second PCR of roughly 7 to 11 cycles. TCRdb recomputed calls from the 5' RACE reads with MiXCR, one row per CDR3 protein. Among hundreds of thousands of distinct CDR3 sequences, 21% were seen once, and the ten largest hold 3% to 4%. Donors ranged from about 6 to 90 years old and were healthy Caucasians in Russia.

Input material: blood. The receptor comes from a man in his 70s in good health. The J gene is TRBJ2-7, the V gene TRBV29-1, with 11 bases identical to TRBD1. For the CDR3, the DNA is TGCAGCGTTTTTGGACAGGGGGCGAGTGAGCAGTACTTC. It yields the protein CSVFGQGASEQYF.